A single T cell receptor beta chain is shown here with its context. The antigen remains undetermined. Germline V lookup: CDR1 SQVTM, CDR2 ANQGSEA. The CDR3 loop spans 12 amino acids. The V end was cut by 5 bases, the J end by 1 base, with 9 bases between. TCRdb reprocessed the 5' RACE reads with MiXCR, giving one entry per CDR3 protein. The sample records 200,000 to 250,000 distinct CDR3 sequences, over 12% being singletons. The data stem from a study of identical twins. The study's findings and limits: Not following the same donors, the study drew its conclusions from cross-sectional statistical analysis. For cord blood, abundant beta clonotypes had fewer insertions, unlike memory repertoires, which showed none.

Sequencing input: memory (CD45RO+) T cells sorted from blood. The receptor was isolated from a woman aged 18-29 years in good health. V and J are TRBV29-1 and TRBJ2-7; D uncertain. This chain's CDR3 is CSVRTDSYEQYF. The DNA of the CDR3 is TGCAGCGTTCGGACGGATTCCTACGAGCAGTACTTC.